Presented here are 22 T cell receptor beta chains from one specimen sequenced in a study of cytomegalovirus exposure and HLA in healthy donors. PCR primers comprised 60 Vbeta and 13 Jbeta primers. Repertoires were generated with immunoSEQ multiplex PCR, while TCRdb's copy carries only in-frame clones and drops some. The table records roughly 140,000 clones, about 80% of them present only once. Sequenced: PBMCs. The receptors come from a man aged 35-49 years in good health and CMV-seropositive.

This clone was observed a handful of times. The rearrangement uses TRBV7-2 and TRBJ1-1; 8 bases fit TRBD1. This CDR3 contains 17 residues. Germline values: CDR1 SGHTA, CDR2 FQGNSA. The trim removed 4 bases at V and 0 bases at J, leaving 10 bases unmatched. CDR3: CASSSGQGNVMNTEAFF. DNA of the CDR3: TGTGCCAGCAGCTCCGGACAGGGCAACGTTATGAACACTGAAGCTTTCTTT.

The chain links TRBV9 to TRBJ2-6; D gene unclear. V was pared by 1 base and J by 0 bases, with 8 bases between. The germline V gene encodes CDR1 SGDLS and CDR2 YYNGEE. The CDR3 length is 16 residues. In nucleotides, the CDR3 is TGTGCCAGCAGCGTATTCGCCAGCTCTGGGGCCAACGTCCTGACTTTC. It yields the protein CASSVFASSGANVLTF.

The V and J genes are TRBV5-4 and TRBJ1-1, with TRBD1 as a possible D gene (5 bases). The length of the CDR3 is 16 residues. Per the germline V gene, CDR1 is SGHNT and CDR2 is YYREEE (reference sequence). Trimming stripped 5 bases from V and 0 bases from J, with 17 bases between. CDR3: CASRVGGGGMNTEAFF. The CDR3 coding sequence is TGTGCCAGCAGGGTGGGGGGGGGAGGGATGAACACTGAAGCTTTCTTT. Together with reference TRBV5-4 and TRBJ1-1, the CDR3 gives the full variable domain: ETGVTQSPTHLIKTRGQQVTLRCSSQSGHNTVSWYQQALGQGPQFIFQYYREEENGRGNFPPRFSGLQFPNYSSELNVNALELDDSALYLCASRVGGGGMNTEAFFGQGTRLTVV.

This clone was seen more than once but under ten times. The CDR3: CASSDSTLPEKLFF. The CDR3 region has the DNA TGTGCCAGTAGTGACAGTACCCTCCCGGAAAAACTGTTTTTT. V and J are TRBV19 and TRBJ1-4; TRBD1 is a possible D gene (5 bases). Trimming removed 5 bases at V and 8 bases at J, with 15 bases between. The CDR3 sequence is 14 residues long. Germline V lookup: CDR1 LNHDA, CDR2 SQIVND (reference sequence). The whole variable domain, filled in from reference TRBV19 and TRBJ1-4, reads DGGITQSPKYLFRKEGQNVTLSCEQNLNHDAMYWYRQDPGQGLRLIYYSQIVNDFQKGDIAEGYSVSREKKESFPLTVTSAQKNPTAFYLCASSDSTLPEKLFFGSGTQLSVL.

The genes are TRBV7-3 and TRBJ2-1, with D possibly matching TRBD2 (6 bases). Trimming shortened V by 3 bases and J by 5 bases, and 11 bases separated the two germline ends. Germline-derived CDR1 and CDR2 are SGHTA and FQGTGA. The CDR3 totals 14 residues. As DNA, the CDR3 is TGTGCCAGCAGCTTGGGACTCGCCAACAATGAGCAGTTCTTC. Its translation: CASSLGLANNEQFF.

The chain is built from TRBV30 and TRBJ1-2, with no clear D. Trimming cost V 0 bases and J 4 bases, with 15 bases left between them. The CDR3 is 15 residues long. Germline loops: CDR1 GTSNPN, CDR2 SVGIG (reference sequence). The CDR3 region is CAWSVLTLSGYGYTF. The DNA for the CDR3 is TGTGCCTGGAGTGTACTGACCCTAAGCGGCTATGGCTACACCTTC. Combining the CDR3 with reference TRBV30 and TRBJ1-2 gives the whole variable domain SQTIHQWPATLVQPVGSPLSLECTVEGTSNPNLYWYRQAAGRGLQLLFYSVGIGQISSEVPQNLSASRPQDRQFILSSKKLLLSDSGFYLCAWSVLTLSGYGYTFGSGTRLTVV.

With respect to this clone: This same CDR3 is encoded by further DNA sequences in the sample. The V and J genes are TRBV7-3 and TRBJ2-1; 13 nucleotides match TRBD2. The CDR3 totals 15 residues. Germline V CDR1 and CDR2: SGHTA, FQGTGA. V dropped 4 bases and J dropped 4; count of bases not matched to a gene: 1. CDR3 residues: CASSSLAGGYNEQFF. Here the CDR3 DNA reads TGTGCCAGCAGCTCACTAGCGGGGGGGTACAATGAGCAGTTCTTC.

V usage is TRBV4-1 and J usage is TRBJ1-6, with D perhaps TRBD1 (5 bases). The CDR3 runs 14 residues. The V end was cut by 4 bases, the J end by 7 bases, with 11 bases between. Germline CDR1 reads MGHRA; CDR2 reads YSYEKL. CDR3 loop: CASSPDSANSPLHF. Here the CDR3 DNA reads TGCGCCAGCAGCCCCGACAGTGCAAATTCACCCCTCCACTTT.

A single count supports this clone. V and J are TRBV6-5 and TRBJ1-1; perhaps TRBD1 as D (5 bases). Between the trimmed V and J ends, which lost 2 bases and 0 bases, there was a span of 13 bases. Germline CDR1 reads MNHEY; CDR2 reads SVGAGI. The CDR3 has 16 amino acids. The CDR3: CASSYAYKGVNTEAFF. The CDR3, as DNA: TGTGCCAGCAGTTACGCTTACAAAGGGGTGAACACTGAAGCTTTCTTT.

This rearrangement joins TRBV5-1 to TRBJ2-3, with 7 positions matching TRBD2. The CDR3 contains 14 residues. The V gene end was trimmed by 1 base and the J gene end by 4 bases; junction bases not matched to a gene: 3. Germline CDR1 and CDR2: SGHRS and YFSETQ. CDR3 amino acids: CASSLITSADTQYF. CDR3 DNA: TGCGCCAGCAGCTTGATAACTAGCGCAGATACGCAGTATTTT.

This sequence joins TRBV19 and TRBJ1-4; 7 bases agree with TRBD1. Germline V gene lookup returns CDR1 LNHDA and CDR2 SQIVND (reference sequence). The CDR3 runs to 15 residues. V lost 5 bases and J lost 10; bases outside the gene matches: 13. Written as DNA, the CDR3 is TGTGCCAGTAGTCCCGAGGGGGCCCGGTCAGGAAAACTGTTTTTT. Its translation is CASSPEGARSGKLFF.

This clone appeared once. V gene TRBV2 combines with J gene TRBJ2-7; 9 bases map to TRBD1. The CDR3 sequence is 14 residues long. The V gene's germline CDR1 is SNHLY and CDR2 FYNNEI. V shed 0 bases and J 3 bases; nucleotides not matched to a gene: 0. The CDR3 sequence: CASSEATGGYEQYF. CDR3 coding DNA: TGTGCCAGCAGTGAAGCGACAGGGGGCTACGAGCAGTACTTC.

This rearrangement joins TRBV11-3 to TRBJ1-1, with D uncertain. Per the germline V gene, CDR1 is SGHNT and CDR2 is YENEEA. V was trimmed by 2 bases and J by 0 bases, leaving 4 bases between them. The CDR3 spans 13 residues. The CDR3 bases are TGTGCCAGCAGCTTATTAATGAACACTGAAGCTTTCTTT. Its translation is CASSLLMNTEAFF.

The CDR3 is CASSLGGRGGQETQYF. The CDR3 region has the DNA TGTGCCAGCAGCTTGGGTGGGAGAGGGGGCCAAGAGACCCAGTACTTC. The chain employs TRBV5-4 and TRBJ2-5; possible D gene TRBD1, 6 bases. This CDR3 comprises 16 residues. V was clipped by 0 bases and J by 1 base, with 13 bases between them. Per the germline V gene, CDR1 is SGHNT and CDR2 is YYREEE (reference sequence).

The J gene is TRBJ1-5, the V gene TRBV19, with D tentatively TRBD1 (5 bases). Germline lookup yields CDR1 LNHDA and CDR2 SQIVND (reference sequence). The ends were cut back, 7 bases at V and 0 bases at J, with 19 bases in the middle. CDR3 size: 17 residues. The CDR3 DNA is TGTGCCAGTACGTACAGGCACTTCAAGAATAGCAATCAGCCCCAGCATTTT. Encoded protein: CASTYRHFKNSNQPQHF.

This sequence joins TRBV11-3 and TRBJ1-3; D might be TRBD1 (6 bases). Trimming removed 5 bases from V and 1 base from J, with 12 bases in between. The CDR3 has 15 amino acids. Per the germline V gene, CDR1 is SGHNT and CDR2 is YENEEA. The CDR3 coding sequence is TGTGCCAGCAGCCCCCTACAGGGATCTGGAAACACCATATATTTT. This sequence encodes CASSPLQGSGNTIYF.

This clone was recorded once. The V call is TRBV21-1, the J call TRBJ2-5; TRBD1 is taken as the D call from the table, unchecked against the DNA. TRBV21-1 is listed as a pseudogene. The CDR3 sequence is 17 residues long. This CDR3 is CASSKAPKGQGQETQYF. The CDR3 coding sequence is TGTGCCAGCAGCAAAGCCCCCAAAGGACAGGGCCAAGAGACCCAGTACTTC.

This chain connects TRBV20-1 to TRBJ2-5, with D perhaps TRBD2 (5 bases). The CDR3 consists of 11 residues. Trimming removed 5 bases from V and 9 bases from J, with 13 bases in between. The germline V gene has CDR1 DFQATT and CDR2 SNEGSKA (reference sequence). The CDR3 DNA is TGCAGTGCTTTGATCCCCGGGGCCCAGTACTTC. Translating gives CSALIPGAQYF.

The genes are TRBV15 and TRBJ2-1; TRBD2 aligns across 13 bases. Unmatched junction bases numbered 5, after V lost 1 base and J lost 5 bases. Germline CDR1 and CDR2: LNHNV and YYDKDF (reference sequence). CDR3 length: 17 amino acids. The CDR3 loop reads CATSRVGGLAGDNEQFF. As DNA, the CDR3 is TGTGCCACCAGCAGAGTGGGAGGACTAGCGGGGGACAATGAGCAGTTCTTC. The whole variable domain, remainder taken from reference TRBV15 and TRBJ2-1, is DAMVIQNPRYQVTQFGKPVTLSCSQTLNHNVMYWYQQKSSQAPKLLFHYYDKDFNNEADTPDNFQSRRPNTSFCFLDIRSPGLGDTAMYLCATSRVGGLAGDNEQFFGPGTRLTVL.

This clone was observed a single time. J is TRBJ1-1 and V is TRBV5-1; D is undetermined. V was trimmed by 7 bases and J by 1 base, leaving 11 bases between them. This CDR3 is 13 amino acids long. In germline, CDR1 is SGHRS, CDR2 YFSETQ. The CDR3 region has the DNA TGCGCCAGCGCGGCACGGCAGAACACTGAAGCTTTCTTT. Translation gives CASAARQNTEAFF.

The sample holds one count of this clone. The J gene is TRBJ2-4, the V gene TRBV7-3; D possibly corresponds to TRBD1 (6 bases). V lost 4 bases to trimming and J lost 6 bases, with 10 bases between them. The V gene's germline CDR1 is SGHTA and CDR2 FQGTGA. The CDR3 sequence is 13 residues long. This CDR3 reads CASSSRGRNIQYF. As DNA, the CDR3 is TGTGCCAGCAGCTCCAGGGGCAGAAACATTCAGTACTTC.

The rearrangement joins TRBV9 to TRBJ2-1; TRBD2 matches 8 bases. Germline loops: CDR1 SGDLS, CDR2 YYNGEE. The CDR3 runs to 13 residues. The J segment lost 6 bases and the V segment lost 3 bases, leaving 2 bases of the junction unmatched. This chain's CDR3 is CASSAGTSNEQFF. CDR3 in DNA: TGTGCCAGCAGCGCCGGGACTAGCAATGAGCAGTTCTTC.